In its sample, the clone carrying this T cell receptor beta chain was seen a few times. This sample is part of a study of T cells in Graves' hyperthyroidism and ophthalmopathy. Graves' hyperthyroidism qualified as stable when ophthalmopathy did not progress within 18 months. The CDR3 extends over 13 amino acids. Trimming took 4 bases from V and 1 from J, leaving 7 bases between them. Germline values: CDR1 SEHNR, CDR2 FQNEAQ (reference sequence). Amplified regions were TCR beta CDR3 sequences from RNA transcripts. TCR CDR3 underwent first-round RT-PCR with the HTBI primer set. TCRdb independently ran MiXCR on the multiplex PCR reads; one entry per CDR3 protein. The data hold about 840,000 distinct CDR3 sequences, with 38% observed a single time.

The sequenced material came from blood. This chain uses TRBV7-9 with TRBJ1-1; no firm D call. The receptor was isolated from a man aged 18 to 30 with Graves' hyperthyroidism. CDR3: CASSSFENTEAFF. The DNA for the CDR3 is TGTGCCAGCAGCTCCTTCGAGAACACTGAAGCTTTCTTT.